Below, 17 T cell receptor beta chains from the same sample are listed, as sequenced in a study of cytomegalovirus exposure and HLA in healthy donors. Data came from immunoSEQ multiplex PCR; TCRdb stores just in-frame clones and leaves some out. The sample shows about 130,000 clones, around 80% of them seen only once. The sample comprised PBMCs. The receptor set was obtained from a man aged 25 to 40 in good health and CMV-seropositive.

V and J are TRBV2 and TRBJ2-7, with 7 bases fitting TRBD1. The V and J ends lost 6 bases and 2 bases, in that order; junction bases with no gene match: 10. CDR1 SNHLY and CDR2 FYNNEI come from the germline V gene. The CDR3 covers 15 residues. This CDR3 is CASRKGTDAAYEQYF. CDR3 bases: TGTGCCAGCAGAAAAGGGACAGATGCTGCCTACGAGCAGTACTTC. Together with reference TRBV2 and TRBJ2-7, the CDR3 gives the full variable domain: EPEVTQTPSHQVTQMGQEVILRCVPISNHLYFYWYRQILGQKVEFLVSFYNNEISEKSEIFDDQFSVERPDGSNFTLKIRSTKLEDSAMYFCASRKGTDAAYEQYFGPGTRLTVT.

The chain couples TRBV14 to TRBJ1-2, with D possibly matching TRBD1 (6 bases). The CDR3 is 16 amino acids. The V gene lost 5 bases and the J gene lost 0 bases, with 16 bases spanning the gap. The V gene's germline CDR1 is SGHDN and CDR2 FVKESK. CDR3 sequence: CASSLRRGPSNYGYTF. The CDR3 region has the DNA TGTGCCAGCAGCTTACGCAGGGGCCCTTCTAACTATGGCTACACCTTC.

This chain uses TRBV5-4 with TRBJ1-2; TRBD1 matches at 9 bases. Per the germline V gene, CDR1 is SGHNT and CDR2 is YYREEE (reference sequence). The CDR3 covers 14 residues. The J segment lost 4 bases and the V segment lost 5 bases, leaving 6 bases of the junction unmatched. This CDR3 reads CASRPPGQGYGYTF. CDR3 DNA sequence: TGTGCCAGCAGACCTCCGGGACAGGGCTATGGCTACACCTTC. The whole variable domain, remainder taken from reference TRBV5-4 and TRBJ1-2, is ETGVTQSPTHLIKTRGQQVTLRCSSQSGHNTVSWYQQALGQGPQFIFQYYREEENGRGNFPPRFSGLQFPNYSSELNVNALELDDSALYLCASRPPGQGYGYTFGSGTRLTVV.

The CDR3 protein is CSVTGTSGYEQYF. In DNA, the CDR3 is TGCAGCGTCACCGGGACTAGCGGCTACGAGCAGTACTTC. J is TRBJ2-7 and V is TRBV29-1; 11 nucleotides align to TRBD2. In germline, CDR1 is SQVTM, CDR2 ANQGSEA. Germline trimming cut 6 bases from V and 3 bases from J; bases unmatched to any gene: 4. The CDR3 is made up of 13 amino acids.

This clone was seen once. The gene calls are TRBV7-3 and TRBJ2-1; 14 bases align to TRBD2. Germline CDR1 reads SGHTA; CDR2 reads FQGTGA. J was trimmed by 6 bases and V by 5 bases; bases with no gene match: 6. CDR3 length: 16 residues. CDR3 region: CASSPVGTSGSNEQFF. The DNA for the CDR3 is TGTGCCAGCAGCCCCGTAGGGACTAGCGGGAGCAATGAGCAGTTCTTC.

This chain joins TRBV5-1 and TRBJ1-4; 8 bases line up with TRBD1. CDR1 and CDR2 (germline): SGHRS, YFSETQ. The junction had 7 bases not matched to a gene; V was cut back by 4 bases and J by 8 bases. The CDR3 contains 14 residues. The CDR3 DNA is TGCGCCAGCAGCCGGACAGGGCCTGTGGAAAAACTGTTTTTT. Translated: CASSRTGPVEKLFF.

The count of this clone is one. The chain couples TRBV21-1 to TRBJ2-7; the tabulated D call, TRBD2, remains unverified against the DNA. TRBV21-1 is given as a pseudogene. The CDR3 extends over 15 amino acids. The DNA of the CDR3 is TGTGCCAGCAGTATGAGGAAACATTTCTCCTACGAGCAGTACTTC. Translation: CASSMRKHFSYEQYF.

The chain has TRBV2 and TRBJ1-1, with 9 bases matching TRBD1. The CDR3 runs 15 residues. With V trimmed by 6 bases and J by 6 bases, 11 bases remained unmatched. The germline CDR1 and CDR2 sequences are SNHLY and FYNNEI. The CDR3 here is CASRGQGGGDAEAFF. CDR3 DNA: TGTGCCAGCAGGGGACAGGGCGGTGGGGACGCTGAAGCTTTCTTT.

The CDR3 bases are TGCGCCAGCAGCTTCCAGGGGACCACCGGGGAGCAGTACTTC. Translation gives CASSFQGTTGEQYF. The chain recombines TRBV5-1 with TRBJ2-7; D is possibly TRBD1 (6 bases). The CDR3 is 14 amino acids. Trimming pared 2 bases from V and 7 bases from J, leaving 16 bases between. Germline V gene sequence: CDR1 SGHRS, CDR2 YFSETQ.

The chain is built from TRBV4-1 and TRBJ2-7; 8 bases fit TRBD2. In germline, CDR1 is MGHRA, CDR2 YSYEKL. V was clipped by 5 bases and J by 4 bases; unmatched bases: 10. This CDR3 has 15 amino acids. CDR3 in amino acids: CASSTNGTRFYEQYF. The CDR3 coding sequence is TGCGCCAGCAGCACAAACGGGACTAGGTTTTACGAGCAGTACTTC.

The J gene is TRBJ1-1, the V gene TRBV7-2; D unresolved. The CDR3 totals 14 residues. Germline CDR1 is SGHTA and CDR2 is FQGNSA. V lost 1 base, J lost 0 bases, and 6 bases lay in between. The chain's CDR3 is CASSLGRVNTEAFF. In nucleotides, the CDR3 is TGTGCCAGCAGCTTAGGTCGAGTGAACACTGAAGCTTTCTTT. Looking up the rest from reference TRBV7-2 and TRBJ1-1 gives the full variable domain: GAGVSQSPSNKVTEKGKDVELRCDPISGHTALYWYRQSLGQGLEFLIYFQGNSAPDKSGLPSDRFSAERTGGSVSTLTIQRTQQEDSAVYLCASSLGRVNTEAFFGQGTRLTVV.

CDR3 bases: TGCAGCGTCAGACGACTCCCCTCTAACTATGGCTACACCTTC. This gives the protein CSVRRLPSNYGYTF. The gene calls are TRBV29-1 and TRBJ1-2, with D unclear. The V gene lost 6 bases and the J gene lost 0 bases, with 14 bases spanning the gap. CDR3 length: 14 amino acids. The germline V gene encodes CDR1 SQVTM and CDR2 ANQGSEA. Based on the CDR3 plus reference TRBV29-1 and TRBJ1-2, the full variable domain is SAVISQKPSRDICQRGTSLTIQCQVDSQVTMMFWYRQQPGQSLTLIATANQGSEATYESGFVIDKFPISRPNLTFSTLTVSNMSPEDSSIYLCSVRRLPSNYGYTFGSGTRLTVV.

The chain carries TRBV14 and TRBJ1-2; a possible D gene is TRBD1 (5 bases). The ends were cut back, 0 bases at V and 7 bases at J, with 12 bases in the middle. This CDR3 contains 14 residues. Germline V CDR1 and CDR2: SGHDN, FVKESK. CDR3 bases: TGTGCCAGCAGCCAAGAAGGGGCCGGCGGTGGCTACACCTTC. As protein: CASSQEGAGGGYTF.

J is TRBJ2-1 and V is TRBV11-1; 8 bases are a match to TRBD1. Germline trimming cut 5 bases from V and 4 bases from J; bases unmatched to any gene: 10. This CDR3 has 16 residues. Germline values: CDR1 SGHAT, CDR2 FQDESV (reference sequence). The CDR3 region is CASSITGGTVYNEQFF. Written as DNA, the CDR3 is TGTGCCAGCAGCATAACAGGGGGGACGGTATACAATGAGCAGTTCTTC.

CDR3 region: CASRTGGLGEQYF. In nucleotides, the CDR3 is TGTGCCAGCCGGACAGGGGGATTAGGAGAGCAGTACTTC. The rearrangement links TRBV2 to TRBJ2-7, with TRBD1 matching over 10 bases. This CDR3 is 13 amino acids long. CDR1 and CDR2 (germline): SNHLY, FYNNEI. V shed 8 bases, J shed 7 bases, and the junction held 8 bases outside the gene matches.

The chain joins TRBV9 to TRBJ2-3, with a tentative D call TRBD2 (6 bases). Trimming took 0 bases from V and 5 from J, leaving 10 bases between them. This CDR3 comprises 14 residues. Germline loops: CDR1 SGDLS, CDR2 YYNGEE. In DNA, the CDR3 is TGTGCCAGCAGCGTAGGGCCGGGGGAAGATACGCAGTATTTT. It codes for CASSVGPGEDTQYF.

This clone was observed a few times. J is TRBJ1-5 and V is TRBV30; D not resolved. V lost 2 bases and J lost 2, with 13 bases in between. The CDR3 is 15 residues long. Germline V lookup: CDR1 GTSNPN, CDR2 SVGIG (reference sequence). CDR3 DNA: TGTGCCTGGAGTCCACACGGGAGGGGCAATCAGCCCCAGCATTTT. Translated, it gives CAWSPHGRGNQPQHF.